Below, 26 T cell receptor beta chains from the same sample are listed, as sequenced in a study of shared T cell receptors in the human thymus. TCRdb's table, derived via immunoSEQ multiplex PCR, lists solely in-frame clones and lacks some. Among 720,000 or so clones, 70% to 90% were seen once, and the ten largest hold 0.008% to 0.011%. These data were also filed under a second study, of human thymus T cells.

Specimen: thymocytes. Every receptor here comes from a girl in the first two years of life with a congenital heart defect.

V and J are TRBV28 and TRBJ1-1, with D possibly matching TRBD1 (6 bases). This CDR3 spans 19 amino acids. V lost 5 bases, J lost 0 bases, and 25 bases lay in between. The germline CDR1 and CDR2 sequences are MDHEN and SYDVKM. CDR3 in amino acids: CASSPRGGYRSNVNTEAFF. The DNA of the CDR3 is TGTGCCAGCAGTCCCAGGGGCGGCTATAGGTCAAACGTGAACACTGAAGCTTTCTTT.

The rearrangement joins TRBV28 to TRBJ2-5, with D possibly matching TRBD2 (6 bases). CDR3 length equals 15 residues. V gave up 6 bases and J gave up 0 bases, with 14 bases separating them. Germline V gene lookup returns CDR1 MDHEN and CDR2 SYDVKM. The CDR3 region is CASSSLEGNQETQYF. Written as DNA, the CDR3 is TGTGCCAGCAGCTCTTTGGAGGGGAACCAAGAGACCCAGTACTTC.

V is TRBV2 and J is TRBJ2-6, with TRBD2 as a possible D gene (5 bases). Germline V gene data show CDR1 as SNHLY and CDR2 as FYNNEI. CDR3 length equals 17 residues. The ends were cut back, 5 bases at V and 4 bases at J, with 18 bases in the middle. The CDR3 here is CASSCGSPLSGANVLTF. The CDR3 bases are TGTGCCAGCAGTTGCGGGTCCCCCTTGTCCGGGGCCAACGTCCTGACTTTC.

The chain couples TRBV18 to TRBJ2-5; 8 nucleotides align to TRBD1. The CDR3 runs to 18 residues. Germline V gene data show CDR1 as KGHSH and CDR2 as LQKENI. J lost 2 bases, V lost 6 bases, and 17 bases had no gene match. CDR3 in DNA: TGTGCCAGCTCCCGATCCTGCCAGAAGGACAGGGTTCAAGAGACCCAGTACTTC. The encoded protein is CASSRSCQKDRVQETQYF.

As for this clone: Different DNA sequences within this sample yield the same CDR3. The chain couples TRBV5-1 to TRBJ1-2; D unresolved. The CDR3 totals 12 residues. The V gene's germline CDR1 is SGHRS and CDR2 YFSETQ. V was trimmed by 0 bases and J by 4 bases, leaving 4 bases between them. The DNA for the CDR3 is TGCGCCAGCAGCTTGGCCTCCTATGGCTACACCTTC. Residues: CASSLASYGYTF.

V usage is TRBV6-5 and J usage is TRBJ1-2; 9 bases fit TRBD1. V shed 4 bases, J shed 4 bases, and the junction held 10 bases outside the gene matches. From germline, CDR1 is MNHEY and CDR2 SVGAGI. The CDR3 is 16 residues long. The CDR3 DNA sequence: TGTGCCAGCAGTTTGCACGGGACAGGGAAACCCTATGGCTACACCTTC. Its translation: CASSLHGTGKPYGYTF.

J is TRBJ2-3 and V is TRBV19; 9 bases align to TRBD1. CDR3 size: 15 residues. Germline V CDR1 and CDR2: LNHDA, SQIVND (reference sequence). Trimming removed 8 bases from V and 2 bases from J; junction bases left unmatched: 8. The CDR3 nucleotides are TGTGCCAGTCGTCCTTGGGACAGGGCCACAGATACGCAGTATTTT. Amino acids: CASRPWDRATDTQYF.

The gene calls are TRBV9 and TRBJ1-6, with 7 bases aligning to TRBD1. The CDR3 spans 17 residues. Trimming removed 3 bases from V and 6 bases from J; junction bases left unmatched: 12. Germline V gene data show CDR1 as SGDLS and CDR2 as YYNGEE. The CDR3 nucleotides read TGTGCCAGCAGCGAGCCCGGAGACAGGGTCGGTAATTCACCCCTCCACTTT. Translating gives CASSEPGDRVGNSPLHF.

The V gene is TRBV19, the J gene TRBJ1-2, with TRBD1 matching 8 bases. Trimming at V came to 1 base and at J to 3 bases, leaving 4 bases not matched to a gene. This CDR3 is 15 amino acids long. The germline CDR1 and CDR2 sequences are LNHDA and SQIVND (reference sequence). DNA for the CDR3: TGTGCCAGTAGTATAGTCCAGGGACAGGACTATGGCTACACCTTC. Amino acid sequence: CASSIVQGQDYGYTF. The entire variable domain, with the rest obtained from reference TRBV19 and TRBJ1-2, is as follows: DGGITQSPKYLFRKEGQNVTLSCEQNLNHDAMYWYRQDPGQGLRLIYYSQIVNDFQKGDIAEGYSVSREKKESFPLTVTSAQKNPTAFYLCASSIVQGQDYGYTFGSGTRLTVV.

The V call is TRBV14, the J call TRBJ1-6; D not certain. The CDR3 covers 16 residues. The V gene's germline CDR1 is SGHDN and CDR2 FVKESK. Between the trimmed V and J ends, which lost 1 base and 0 bases, there was a span of 7 bases. The CDR3 loop reads CASSQAESSYNSPLHF. CDR3 DNA sequence: TGTGCCAGCAGCCAAGCGGAGAGCTCCTATAATTCACCCCTCCACTTT.

The rearrangement uses TRBV5-1 and TRBJ1-1; no clear D. Germline-derived CDR1 and CDR2 are SGHRS and YFSETQ. The V and J ends lost 0 bases and 1 base respectively, with 4 bases between them. The CDR3 length is 13 residues. Written as DNA, the CDR3 is TGCGCCAGCAGCTTGGTGGCGAACACTGAAGCTTTCTTT. Its translation is CASSLVANTEAFF. Full variable domain (missing parts from reference TRBV5-1 and TRBJ1-1): KAGVTQTPRYLIKTRGQQVTLSCSPISGHRSVSWYQQTPGQGLQFLFEYFSETQRNKGNFPGRFSGRQFSNSRSEMNVSTLELGDSALYLCASSLVANTEAFFGQGTRLTVV.

This rearrangement joins TRBV30 to TRBJ1-3; 7 bases fit TRBD1. CDR3 length equals 18 residues. V shed 0 bases, J shed 1 base, and the junction held 12 bases outside the gene matches. Germline CDR1 reads GTSNPN; CDR2 reads SVGIG (reference sequence). The CDR3 protein is CAWSVPIDRVWSGNTIYF. Written as DNA, the CDR3 is TGTGCCTGGAGTGTACCCATCGACAGGGTTTGGTCTGGAAACACCATATATTTT. Full variable domain (rest looked up from reference TRBV30 and TRBJ1-3): SQTIHQWPATLVQPVGSPLSLECTVEGTSNPNLYWYRQAAGRGLQLLFYSVGIGQISSEVPQNLSASRPQDRQFILSSKKLLLSDSGFYLCAWSVPIDRVWSGNTIYFGEGSWLTVV.

J is TRBJ1-1 and V is TRBV6-5, with D perhaps TRBD1 (5 bases). The CDR3 contains 13 residues. The V end was cut by 2 bases, the J end by 8 bases, with 12 bases between. Germline V gene sequence: CDR1 MNHEY, CDR2 SVGAGI. Here the CDR3 reads CASSYRGDGEAFF. For the CDR3, the DNA is TGTGCCAGCAGTTACCGGGGGGACGGAGAAGCTTTCTTT.

V is TRBV4-1 and J is TRBJ2-1; 10 bases line up with TRBD2. The CDR3 is 15 residues long. V was clipped by 6 bases and J by 5 bases; unmatched bases: 7. Germline V CDR1 and CDR2: MGHRA, YSYEKL. This chain's CDR3 is CASRDLAGVHNEQFF. The CDR3 bases are TGCGCCAGCAGGGACCTAGCGGGGGTACACAATGAGCAGTTCTTC.

The chain employs TRBV2 and TRBJ2-4; D is possibly TRBD1 (5 bases). V lost 6 bases and J lost 0, with 12 bases in between. The germline CDR1 and CDR2 sequences are SNHLY and FYNNEI. This CDR3 is built from 15 residues. The chain's CDR3 is CASRYRQIAKNIQYF. The CDR3 coding sequence is TGTGCCAGCAGATACCGACAGATAGCCAAAAACATTCAGTACTTC.

Worth noting for this clone: The same CDR3 is also encoded by other DNA sequences in this sample. The rearrangement uses TRBV6-5 and TRBJ1-6; D unresolved. Germline CDR1 and CDR2: MNHEY and SVGAGI. The V end was cut by 2 bases, the J end by 2 bases, with 7 bases between. The CDR3 sequence is 15 residues long. The CDR3 is CASSYRAPYNSPLHF. CDR3 coding DNA: TGTGCCAGCAGTTACCGAGCGCCCTATAATTCACCCCTCCACTTT.

The chain joins TRBV19 to TRBJ1-5; tentative D call: TRBD1 (6 bases). Trimming removed 6 bases from V and 4 bases from J, with 16 bases in between. CDR1 is LNHDA and CDR2 is SQIVND in the germline V gene (reference sequence). This CDR3 contains 15 residues. The CDR3 nucleotides are TGTGCCAGTAGCCCTTTGGGGGACACTAATCAGCCCCAGCATTTT. This translates into CASSPLGDTNQPQHF.

This chain uses TRBV7-9 with TRBJ1-2; TRBD1 agrees at 8 bases. The V gene end was trimmed by 6 bases and the J gene end by 4 bases; junction bases not matched to a gene: 10. CDR3 size: 15 residues. Germline V CDR1 and CDR2: SEHNR, FQNEAQ (reference sequence). The CDR3 DNA reads as TGTGCCAGCAGACCCGGACAGGGAAGGATCTATGGCTACACCTTC. Protein sequence: CASRPGQGRIYGYTF. The full variable domain, with the rest looked up from reference TRBV7-9 and TRBJ1-2, is DTGVSQNPRHKITKRGQNVTFRCDPISEHNRLYWYRQTLGQGPEFLTYFQNEAQLEKSRLLSDRFSAERPKGSFSTLEIQRTEQGDSAMYLCASRPGQGRIYGYTFGSGTRLTVV.

This rearrangement joins TRBV7-6 to TRBJ1-2; no definite D call. V was shortened by 4 bases and J by 4 bases, with 10 bases between the two germline ends. Germline CDR1 is SGHVS and CDR2 is FNYEAQ. CDR3 length equals 13 residues. As DNA, the CDR3 is TGTGCCAGCAGCTCTGGCCTGTCCTATGGCTACACCTTC. It specifies CASSSGLSYGYTF.

A word on this clone: Germline is not matched at one junction end, which may reflect a read error. The genes are TRBV7-9 and TRBJ1-1; no firm D call. The length of the CDR3 is 8 residues. CDR1 SEHNR and CDR2 FQNEAQ come from the germline V gene (reference sequence). The CDR3 nucleotides are TGTGCCAGCAGTCAAGATGAGTTT. The encoded protein is CASSQDEF.

The chain couples TRBV6-1 to TRBJ2-3; TRBD1 aligns across 7 bases. CDR1 and CDR2 (germline): MNHNS, SASEGT. V was pared by 6 bases and J by 1 base, with 7 bases of the junction left unmatched. The CDR3 length is 15 residues. This CDR3 reads CASRKRGRGTDTQYF. The CDR3, as DNA: TGTGCCAGCAGGAAGAGGGGGCGTGGCACAGATACGCAGTATTTT.

CDR3 in DNA: TGTGCCAGCAGCGCACCCGTTTCTGGACAGGGAGAAGGAGCCTACGAGCAGTACTTC. Amino acids: CASSAPVSGQGEGAYEQYF. V gene TRBV9 combines with J gene TRBJ2-7; 8 bases line up with TRBD1. Losses at the gene ends were 3 bases for V and 2 bases for J; bases not matched to a gene: 19. Germline CDR1 reads SGDLS; CDR2 reads YYNGEE. CDR3 length: 19 amino acids.

V usage is TRBV7-9 and J usage is TRBJ1-2, with TRBD1 as a possible D gene (5 bases). V gave up 4 bases and J gave up 1 base, with 16 bases separating them. This CDR3 contains 16 residues. Germline lookup yields CDR1 SEHNR and CDR2 FQNEAQ (reference sequence). CDR3 in DNA: TGTGCCAGCAGCTCTCGGGCGACAGTTATTAACTATGGCTACACCTTC. Residues: CASSSRATVINYGYTF.

Turning to this clone: A read error may account for a junction end that differs from germline. The chain links TRBV19 to TRBJ1-1; 8 bases agree with TRBD1. The germline gives CDR1 LNHDA, CDR2 SQIVND (reference sequence). The CDR3 length is 17 residues. This chain's CDR3 is CASSTLRGPGDETRQLF. CDR3 in DNA: TGTGCCAGTAGCACACTCAGGGGGCCCGGCGACGAGACGCGCCAGCTTTTT.

This CDR3 is CATRTSGETRLSYNEQFF. The CDR3 nucleotides read TGTGCCACTCGGACTAGCGGGGAGACTAGACTCTCCTACAATGAGCAGTTCTTC. The rearrangement uses TRBV6-4 and TRBJ2-1; TRBD2 matches 12 bases. The CDR3 loop spans 18 amino acids. V lost 10 bases, J lost 0 bases, and 13 bases stayed unmatched. The V gene's germline CDR1 is MRHNA and CDR2 SNTAGT.

This rearrangement joins TRBV5-1 to TRBJ2-2; a possible D gene is TRBD1 (6 bases). The CDR3 extends over 13 amino acids. V lost 2 bases and J 7 bases, leaving 9 bases between the germline ends. Germline V gene data show CDR1 as SGHRS and CDR2 as YFSETQ. The CDR3 region has the DNA TGCGCCAGCAGCTTTAGGGGGATCGGGGAGCTGTTTTTT. Its protein is CASSFRGIGELFF.